This T cell receptor beta chain was identified in a study of T cell repertoires in cytomegalovirus infection. Study at large: Both a matching HLA type and CMV infection were indicated by public TCR beta signatures.

This clonotype was seen many times. TCRdb re-analysed the reads in MiXCR, keeping a single row per CDR3 protein. The sample carries approximately 400,000 distinct CDR3 sequences, approximately 30% recorded once. CDR1 and CDR2 (germline): SGHTA, FQGNSA. The CDR3 is 16 residues long. The germline V and J ends were trimmed by 5 bases and 1 base, with 17 bases remaining between them. The receptor was derived from a human donor in good health (CMV status not recorded). Some clones in this sample may be carry-over from other donors' samples. The genes are TRBV7-2 and TRBJ2-5; tentatively, D is TRBD2 (6 bases). The sample was PBMCs. Written as DNA, the CDR3 is TGTGCCAGCAGCCCTGAGGTAGCGCGGGGCCAAGAGACCCAGTACTTC. This gives the protein CASSPEVARGQETQYF.